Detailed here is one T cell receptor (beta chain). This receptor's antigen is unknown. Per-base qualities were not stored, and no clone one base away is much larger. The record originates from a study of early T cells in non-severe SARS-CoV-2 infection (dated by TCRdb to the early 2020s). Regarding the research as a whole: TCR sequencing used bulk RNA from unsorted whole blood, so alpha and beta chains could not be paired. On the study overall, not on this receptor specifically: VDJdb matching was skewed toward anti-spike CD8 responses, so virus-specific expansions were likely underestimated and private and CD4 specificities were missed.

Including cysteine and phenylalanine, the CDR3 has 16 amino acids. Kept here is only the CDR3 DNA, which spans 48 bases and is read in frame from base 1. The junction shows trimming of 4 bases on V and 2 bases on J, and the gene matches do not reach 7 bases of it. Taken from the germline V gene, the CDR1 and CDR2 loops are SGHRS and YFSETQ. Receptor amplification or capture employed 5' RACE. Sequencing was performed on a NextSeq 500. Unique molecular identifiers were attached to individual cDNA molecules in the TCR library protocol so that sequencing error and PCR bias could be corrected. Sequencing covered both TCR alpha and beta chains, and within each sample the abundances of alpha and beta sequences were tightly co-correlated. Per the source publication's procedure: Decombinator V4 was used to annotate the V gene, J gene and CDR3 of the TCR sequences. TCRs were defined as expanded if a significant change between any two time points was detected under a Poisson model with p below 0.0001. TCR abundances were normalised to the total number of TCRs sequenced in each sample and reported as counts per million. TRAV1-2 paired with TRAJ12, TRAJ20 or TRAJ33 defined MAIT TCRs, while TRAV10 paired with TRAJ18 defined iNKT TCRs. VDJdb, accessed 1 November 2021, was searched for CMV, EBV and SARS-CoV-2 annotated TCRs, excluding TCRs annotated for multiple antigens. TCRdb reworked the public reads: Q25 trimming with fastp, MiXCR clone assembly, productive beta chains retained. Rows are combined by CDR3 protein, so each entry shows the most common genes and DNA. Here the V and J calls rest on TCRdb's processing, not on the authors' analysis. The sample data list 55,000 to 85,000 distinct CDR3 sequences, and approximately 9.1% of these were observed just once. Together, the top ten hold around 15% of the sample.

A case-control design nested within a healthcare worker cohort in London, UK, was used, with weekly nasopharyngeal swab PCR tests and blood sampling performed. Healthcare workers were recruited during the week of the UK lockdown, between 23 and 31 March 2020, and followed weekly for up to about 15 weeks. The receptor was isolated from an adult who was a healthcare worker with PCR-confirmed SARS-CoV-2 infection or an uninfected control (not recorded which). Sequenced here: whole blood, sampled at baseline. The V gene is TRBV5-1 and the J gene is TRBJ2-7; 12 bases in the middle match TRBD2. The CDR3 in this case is CASSRTSGIETYEQYF. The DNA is TGCGCCAGCAGCAGGACTAGCGGGATTGAAACCTACGAGCAGTACTTC.